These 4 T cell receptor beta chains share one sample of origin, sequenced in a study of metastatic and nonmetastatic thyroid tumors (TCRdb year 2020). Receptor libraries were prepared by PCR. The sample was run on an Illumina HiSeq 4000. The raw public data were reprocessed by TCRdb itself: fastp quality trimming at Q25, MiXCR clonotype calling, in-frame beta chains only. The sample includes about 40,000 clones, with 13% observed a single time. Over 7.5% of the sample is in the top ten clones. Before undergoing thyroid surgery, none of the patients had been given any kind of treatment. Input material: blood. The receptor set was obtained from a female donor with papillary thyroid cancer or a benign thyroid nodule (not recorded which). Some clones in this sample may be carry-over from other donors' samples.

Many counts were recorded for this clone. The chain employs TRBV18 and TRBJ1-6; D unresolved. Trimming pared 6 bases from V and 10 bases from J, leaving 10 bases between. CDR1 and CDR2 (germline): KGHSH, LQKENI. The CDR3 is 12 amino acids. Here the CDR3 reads CASSPSESPLHF. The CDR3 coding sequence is TGTGCCAGCTCCCCGTCCGAATCACCCCTCCACTTT.

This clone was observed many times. CDR3 DNA sequence: TGTGCCAGCAGCTTAGAAGGGCCCGAGCAGTACTTC. Its protein product is CASSLEGPEQYF. This chain connects TRBV7-2 to TRBJ2-7; D ambiguous. CDR1 and CDR2 from the germline V gene are SGHTA and FQGNSA. The CDR3 runs 12 residues. Trimming cost V 1 base and J 6 bases, with 7 bases left between them.

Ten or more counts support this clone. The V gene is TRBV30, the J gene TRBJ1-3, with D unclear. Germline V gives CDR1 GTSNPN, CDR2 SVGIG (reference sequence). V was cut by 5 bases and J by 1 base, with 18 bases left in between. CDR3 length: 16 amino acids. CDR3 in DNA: TGTGCCTGGTTACCTGAATGGGCACAGTCTGGAAACACCATATATTTT. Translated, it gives CAWLPEWAQSGNTIYF.

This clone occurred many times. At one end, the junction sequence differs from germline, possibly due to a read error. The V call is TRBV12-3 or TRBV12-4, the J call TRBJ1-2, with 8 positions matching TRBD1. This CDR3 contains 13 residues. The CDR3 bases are TGTGCCAGCAGTGCCGGGACAGGCGATGGCCACACCTTC. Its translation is CASSAGTGDGHTF.